Many counts were recorded for the clone carrying this T cell receptor beta chain. Its matching antigen is unknown. This sample is part of a study of T cells in Graves' hyperthyroidism and ophthalmopathy. Authors of the study amplified TCR beta CDR3 regions from RNA transcripts. Primed by the HTBI set, a first-round RT-PCR was run on the TCR CDR3. TCRdb used MiXCR to reprocess the multiplex PCR reads, holding one entry per CDR3 protein. The sample records 450,000 to 650,000 distinct CDR3 sequences, around 14% being singletons. The V end was cut by 9 bases, the J end by 9 bases, with 18 bases between. The CDR3 sequence is 13 residues long. Germline lookup yields CDR1 SNHLY and CDR2 FYNNEI. Whole-study results and caveats: Separation of ophthalmopathy from stable hyperthyroidism was achieved by a 13 V-J model.

The sequencing sample was made of blood. This clonotype was obtained from a woman aged 18-29 years with Graves' ophthalmopathy. V usage is TRBV2 and J usage is TRBJ2-1; D is undetermined. CDR3 region: CARSTERSGEQFF. CDR3 coding DNA: TGTGCCAGGTCCACGGAACGGAGTGGTGAGCAGTTCTTC.